This T cell receptor beta chain was captured by sequencing in a study of cytomegalovirus exposure and HLA in healthy donors. Across the whole study: There were 88 million or so unique TCRs (from HLA-typed donors) in an early data release. Regarding the study as a whole: What TCR beta sequences reportedly achieved was accurate prediction of HLA-A and HLA-B alleles in most subjects.

Germline V gene sequence: CDR1 SGHRS, CDR2 YFSETQ. CDR3 length: 16 amino acids. V was trimmed by 5 bases and J by 7 bases, leaving 22 bases between them. The PCR made use of 60 Vbeta and 13 Jbeta primers. The data were produced by immunoSEQ multiplex PCR, yet TCRdb's version contains in-frame clones alone and is incomplete. The table shows under 200,000 clones, with 80% to 85% occurring only once. Details on this clone: Its antigen is not known.

The study sampled nominally healthy donors, though unrecorded immune exposures were likely. The chain carries TRBV5-1 and TRBJ2-1; possible D gene TRBD1, 5 bases. The origin of this receptor is a woman younger than 30 in good health and CMV-seronegative. Sequencing was done on a sample of PBMCs. The chain's CDR3 is CASRPPDIDPTNEQFF. CDR3 nucleotides: TGCGCCAGCAGACCCCCGGACATAGACCCAACGAATGAGCAGTTCTTC.